This passage covers 21 T cell receptor beta chains from one sample sequenced in a study of STAT5B mutations in CD4+ large granular lymphocyte leukemia. The method was immunoSEQ multiplex PCR; TCRdb's version includes in-frame clones alone and lacks a portion of them. The top ten hold about 2.7% of the sample, which has around 32,000 clones, 78% seen once. Sequenced material: CD4+ T cells from blood buffy coats. All receptors derive from a human donor in good health.

This rearrangement joins TRBV6-5 to TRBJ1-6, with unresolved D. The V end was cut by 2 bases, the J end by 10 bases, with 9 bases between. CDR3 length: 13 amino acids. Germline CDR1 and CDR2: MNHEY and SVGAGI. The CDR3 DNA sequence: TGTGCCAGCAGTTACCGGGAGGGATCACCCCTCCACTTT. This encodes CASSYREGSPLHF.

The chain carries TRBV7-9 and TRBJ1-1, with D maybe TRBD1 (6 bases). V gave up 7 bases and J gave up 0 bases, with 12 bases separating them. Germline CDR1 is SEHNR and CDR2 is FQNEAQ (reference sequence). The CDR3 extends over 14 amino acids. In nucleotides, the CDR3 is TGTGCCAGCACCCTTACAGGGTTGAACACTGAAGCTTTCTTT. Protein: CASTLTGLNTEAFF.

This clone has more than one count but fewer than ten. The V call is TRBV19, the J call TRBJ2-7; 10 positions agree with TRBD2. Germline assignment: CDR1 LNHDA and CDR2 SQIVND (reference sequence). Trimming at V came to 5 bases and at J to 2 bases, leaving 6 bases not matched to a gene. The CDR3 is 15 residues long. The CDR3 nucleotides read TGTGCCAGTAGTCACACTAGCGGGGAAACCTACGAGCAGTACTTC. Translation: CASSHTSGETYEQYF.

In its sample, this clone was seen a few times. The CDR3 coding sequence is TGTGCCAGCAGCCCTGGGGCGGGGACCTACGAGCAGTACTTC. It is translated as CASSPGAGTYEQYF. V usage is TRBV7-9 and J usage is TRBJ2-7, with a possible D match to TRBD2 (6 bases). Germline CDR1 and CDR2: SEHNR and FQNEAQ (reference sequence). CDR3 length equals 14 residues. The V end lost 5 bases, the J end lost 2 bases, and 13 bases lay between the germline ends.

CDR3 residues: CASSFAGGNIQYF. CDR3 sequence (DNA): TGCGCCAGCAGCTTTGCGGGAGGGAACATTCAGTACTTC. The gene calls are TRBV5-1 and TRBJ2-4, with 9 bases that match TRBD2. The germline V gene has CDR1 SGHRS and CDR2 YFSETQ. J was trimmed by 7 bases and V by 2 bases; bases with no gene match: 1. The CDR3 loop spans 13 amino acids. The entire variable domain, with the rest obtained from reference TRBV5-1 and TRBJ2-4, is as follows: KAGVTQTPRYLIKTRGQQVTLSCSPISGHRSVSWYQQTPGQGLQFLFEYFSETQRNKGNFPGRFSGRQFSNSRSEMNVSTLELGDSALYLCASSFAGGNIQYFGAGTRLSVL.

The chain is built from TRBV6-6 and TRBJ2-4, with D perhaps TRBD1 or TRBD2 (6 bases each). Germline CDR1 and CDR2: MNHNY and SVGAGI (reference sequence). There are 15 residues in the CDR3. Trimming took off 5 bases at V and 1 base at J, with 12 bases between the two ends. The CDR3 spells CASSQFGGAKNIQYF. As DNA, the CDR3 is TGTGCCAGCAGTCAGTTCGGGGGCGCCAAAAACATTCAGTACTTC.

This chain joins TRBV30 and TRBJ2-1, with D unresolved. Germline CDR1 and CDR2: GTSNPN and SVGIG (reference sequence). Trimming cost V 0 bases and J 10 bases, with 19 bases left between them. The CDR3 consists of 15 residues. The CDR3 coding sequence is TGTGCCTGGAGTGTGGGCCCTCTCGGGCAAGTAGAGCAGTTCTTC. It is translated as CAWSVGPLGQVEQFF.

The V and J genes are TRBV6-5 and TRBJ1-1; D ambiguous. The germline V gene has CDR1 MNHEY and CDR2 SVGAGI. Deletions cut 6 bases from V and 0 bases from J, with 14 bases between. The CDR3 is 15 residues long. This CDR3 reads CASRRTDLMNTEAFF. CDR3 DNA: TGTGCCAGCAGGAGGACTGATCTCATGAACACTGAAGCTTTCTTT.

This chain connects TRBV4-2 to TRBJ1-4; D gene ambiguous. V lost 1 base and J 4 bases, leaving 10 bases between the germline ends. The CDR3 loop spans 15 amino acids. Germline assignment: CDR1 LGHNA and CDR2 YNFKEQ. The CDR3 protein is CASSQVGSVNEKLFF. For the CDR3, the DNA is TGTGCCAGCAGCCAAGTGGGGTCTGTTAATGAAAAACTGTTTTTT.

The chain recombines TRBV28 with TRBJ1-3; D is unresolved. This CDR3 region has 14 residues. With 2 bases removed from V and 0 bases from J, the gap between germline ends came to 5 bases. Germline CDR1 MDHEN, CDR2 SYDVKM. DNA for the CDR3: TGTGCCAGCAGTTTAGGGTTCTCTGGAAACACCATATATTTT. It encodes CASSLGFSGNTIYF.

The V gene is TRBV6-5, the J gene TRBJ2-3; D unclear. Germline CDR1 reads MNHEY; CDR2 reads SVGAGI. CDR3 size: 14 residues. The germline V and J ends were trimmed by 2 bases and 2 bases, with 8 bases remaining between them. CDR3 in amino acids: CASSYGWFTDTQYF. As DNA, the CDR3 is TGTGCCAGCAGTTACGGCTGGTTCACAGATACGCAGTATTTT.

J is TRBJ2-7 and V is TRBV6-6; 9 bases are a match to TRBD1. The germline gives CDR1 MNHNY, CDR2 SVGAGI (reference sequence). The CDR3 covers 15 residues. V was clipped by 6 bases and J by 1 base; unmatched bases: 7. In nucleotides, the CDR3 is TGTGCCAGCAGCACTACCGGGACAGGGTCCTACGAGCAGTACTTC. It is translated as CASSTTGTGSYEQYF.

The chain uses TRBV2 and TRBJ1-1; 9 positions match TRBD1. CDR3 length: 15 residues. With V trimmed by 3 bases and J by 1 base, 3 bases remained unmatched. Germline values: CDR1 SNHLY, CDR2 FYNNEI. This chain's CDR3 is CASSETGGRNTEAFF. The CDR3 DNA reads as TGTGCCAGCAGTGAGACAGGGGGGAGGAACACTGAAGCTTTCTTT.

This clone was detected a few times. The gene calls are TRBV19 and TRBJ2-1, with TRBD1 as a possible D gene (5 bases). V was cut by 3 bases and J by 8 bases, with 14 bases left in between. CDR1 LNHDA and CDR2 SQIVND come from the germline V gene (reference sequence). The CDR3 is 14 amino acids. The CDR3 DNA reads as TGTGCCAGTAGTATCCCAAGGGGTAACGATGAGCAGTTCTTC. Translation: CASSIPRGNDEQFF.

The chain combines TRBV19 with TRBJ1-5; TRBD1 agrees at 9 bases. The germline V gene has CDR1 LNHDA and CDR2 SQIVND (reference sequence). The CDR3 consists of 14 residues. Trimming removed 9 bases from V and 5 bases from J; junction bases left unmatched: 8. The CDR3 DNA reads TGTGCCAGCAGCGGGGGACAGGGTGATCAGCCCCAGCATTTT. It yields the protein CASSGGQGDQPQHF.

The chain couples TRBV19 to TRBJ1-1, with D possibly TRBD1 on 5 matching bases. CDR3 length: 14 residues. In germline, CDR1 is LNHDA, CDR2 SQIVND (reference sequence). Trimming shortened V by 3 bases and J by 7 bases, and 15 bases separated the two germline ends. In DNA form, the CDR3 reads TGTGCCAGTAGTATCAGCGGGGGGTTGATTGAAGCTTTCTTT. Its translation is CASSISGGLIEAFF.

The chain couples TRBV15 to TRBJ2-6; D possibly corresponds to TRBD1 (7 bases). The V gene's germline CDR1 is LNHNV and CDR2 YYDKDF (reference sequence). The CDR3 totals 16 residues. V lost 3 bases, J lost 4 bases, and 13 bases lay in between. CDR3 in DNA: TGTGCCACCAGCAGGAGGAGGGGGCCGGGGGCCAACGTCCTGACTTTC. Residues: CATSRRRGPGANVLTF.

The chain has TRBV6-5 and TRBJ1-5; D is uncertain. The germline gives CDR1 MNHEY, CDR2 SVGAGI. With 0 bases removed from V and 6 bases from J, the gap between germline ends came to 9 bases. The CDR3 totals 14 residues. CDR3 amino acids: CASSYSQVGQPQHF. The DNA for the CDR3 is TGTGCCAGCAGTTACTCCCAGGTGGGTCAGCCCCAGCATTTT.

The V call is TRBV7-2, the J call TRBJ2-1; D is unclear. Per the germline V gene, CDR1 is SGHTA and CDR2 is FQGNSA. CDR3 length: 15 residues. Deletions cut 5 bases from V and 3 bases from J, with 14 bases between. The CDR3 nucleotides are TGTGCCAGCAGCCAAGGCCGGGTGCTCTACAATGAGCAGTTCTTC. Its translation: CASSQGRVLYNEQFF.

This chain links TRBV7-2 with TRBJ2-3; 7 bases match TRBD2. The CDR3 runs 16 residues. Germline V CDR1 and CDR2: SGHTA, FQGNSA. Trimming cost V 1 base and J 4 bases; bases outside gene matches: 8. The CDR3 nucleotides are TGTGCCAGCAGCTTAGGGGGAGCGGGGTTTGCAGATACGCAGTATTTT. Translated: CASSLGGAGFADTQYF.

This sequence joins TRBV6-1 and TRBJ2-7; maybe TRBD2 (6 bases). Germline CDR1 reads MNHNS; CDR2 reads SASEGT. This CDR3 region has 13 residues. The ends were cut back, 7 bases at V and 6 bases at J, with 16 bases in the middle. CDR3 DNA: TGTGCCAGCAACTTAAATGGAGGGTCCGAGCAGTACTTC. It encodes CASNLNGGSEQYF.